Each of the 23 T cell receptor beta chains below was sequenced from the same sample in a study of shared clonotypes between healthy human individuals. Repertoires were generated with immunoSEQ multiplex PCR, while TCRdb's copy carries only in-frame clones and drops some. Counted here are some 740,000 clones, around 92% occurring once; the ten biggest clones make up under 30%. Terminally differentiated effector memory CD45RA+ cells were left out of the naive CD8 fraction, which was CD45RO-negative and positively selected for CCR7. Sequences were obtained from naive CD8+ T cells sorted from blood. The receptor set was obtained from a young man in good health.

The chain recombines TRBV5-8 with TRBJ2-3; no clear D. Looked up from germline, CDR1 is SGHTS and CDR2 is YDEGEE. The CDR3 is made up of 15 amino acids. The germline V and J ends were trimmed by 0 bases and 0 bases, with 8 bases remaining between them. CDR3 residues: CASSLVQDSTDTQYF. The DNA for the CDR3 is TGTGCCAGCAGCTTGGTTCAGGACAGCACAGATACGCAGTATTTT.

This chain links TRBV4-1 with TRBJ2-2; a weak D match, TRBD2 (5 bases). V was cut by 4 bases and J by 7 bases, with 16 bases left in between. Per the germline V gene, CDR1 is MGHRA and CDR2 is YSYEKL. This CDR3 has 15 amino acids. CDR3 DNA: TGCGCCAGCAGCCCAGGCCGACGGGAAATCGGGGAGCTGTTTTTT. Translation: CASSPGRREIGELFF.

The chain uses TRBV27 and TRBJ1-5; D gene ambiguous. Trimming pared 5 bases from V and 5 bases from J, leaving 10 bases between. This CDR3 comprises 13 residues. Germline loops: CDR1 MNHEY, CDR2 SMNVEV (reference sequence). DNA for the CDR3: TGTGCCAGCAGTCCCGTGGGATATCAGCCCCAGCATTTT. It codes for CASSPVGYQPQHF.

This CDR3 reads CVRSSGTLGGTGELFF. DNA for the CDR3: TGTGTCAGAAGCTCCGGGACCCTCGGCGGCACCGGGGAGCTGTTTTTT. This sequence joins TRBV7-5 and TRBJ2-2. TRBV7-5 is described as a pseudogene. The CDR3 loop spans 16 amino acids.

This chain links TRBV28 with TRBJ2-7; 11 positions agree with TRBD1. Unmatched junction bases numbered 14, after V lost 3 bases and J lost 4 bases. Germline loops: CDR1 MDHEN, CDR2 SYDVKM. This CDR3 has 18 residues. Written as DNA, the CDR3 is TGTGCCAGCAGTTTTGTAATCGTCCGGGACAGGGGGACTTACGAGCAGTACTTC. This codes for CASSFVIVRDRGTYEQYF.

This chain links TRBV6-5 with TRBJ2-1; 8 positions agree with TRBD2. The trim removed 5 bases at V and 10 bases at J, leaving 13 bases unmatched. CDR1 MNHEY and CDR2 SVGAGI come from the germline V gene. The CDR3 has 15 residues. CDR3 nucleotide sequence: TGTGCCAGCAGTCTTCCCGGGACTAGTTTCGCGGAGCAGTTCTTC. Residues: CASSLPGTSFAEQFF.

The V and J genes are TRBV11-2 and TRBJ2-7; D is unclear. This CDR3 is built from 16 residues. Germline values: CDR1 SGHAT, CDR2 FQNNGV. V was trimmed by 1 base and J by 3 bases, leaving 16 bases between them. CDR3 sequence reads: CASSLVGGSRVYEQYF. CDR3 coding DNA: TGTGCCAGCAGCTTAGTGGGCGGAAGTCGGGTCTACGAGCAGTACTTC.

The V call is TRBV7-9, the J call TRBJ1-4, with a possible D match to TRBD1 (6 bases). This CDR3 is 15 amino acids long. Germline loops: CDR1 SEHNR, CDR2 FQNEAQ (reference sequence). Trimming pared 3 bases from V and 6 bases from J, leaving 14 bases between. The CDR3 DNA follows: TGTGCCAGCAGCTTGGTGCAGGGGCTAGATGAAAAACTGTTTTTT. This translates into CASSLVQGLDEKLFF.

The chain links TRBV4-1 to TRBJ2-5; no reliable D call. The CDR3 runs 16 residues. Trimming stripped 0 bases from V and 1 base from J, with 12 bases between. The germline CDR1 and CDR2 sequences are MGHRA and YSYEKL. The CDR3 sequence is CASSQEVGPLQETQYF. CDR3 DNA: TGCGCCAGCAGCCAAGAAGTGGGCCCTCTCCAAGAGACCCAGTACTTC.

This chain links TRBV13 with TRBJ2-7; the match to TRBD2 covers 13 bases. The CDR3 extends over 18 amino acids. V gave up 4 bases and J gave up 0 bases; unmatched junction bases: 9. The germline CDR1 and CDR2 sequences are PRHDT and FYEKMQ (reference sequence). The CDR3 DNA reads as TGTGCCAGCAGCTCCGAGGGACTAGCGGGGCGAGGCTCCTACGAGCAGTACTTC. This gives the protein CASSSEGLAGRGSYEQYF.

This clone was observed once. The chain is built from TRBV11-2 and TRBJ2-1, with 8 bases matching TRBD2. V was pared by 1 base and J by 1 base, with 6 bases of the junction left unmatched. Germline V gene lookup returns CDR1 SGHAT and CDR2 FQNNGV. The CDR3 totals 17 residues. The CDR3 DNA reads TGTGCCAGCAGCTTAGTCGGCCGGGAGGGGTCCTACAATGAGCAGTTCTTC. Translation: CASSLVGREGSYNEQFF.

The rearrangement uses TRBV27 and TRBJ1-5, with 7 positions matching TRBD1. The junction had 11 bases not matched to a gene; V was cut back by 5 bases and J by 7 bases. CDR1 MNHEY and CDR2 SMNVEV come from the germline V gene (reference sequence). CDR3 length: 15 residues. The DNA for the CDR3 is TGTGCCAGCAGTCCGACAGGGTCGTTCGGGCAGCCCCAGCATTTT. It specifies CASSPTGSFGQPQHF.

The V and J genes are TRBV5-1 and TRBJ2-7; the match to TRBD2 covers 12 bases. V was clipped by 4 bases and J by 2 bases; unmatched bases: 1. CDR3 length equals 14 residues. Germline-derived CDR1 and CDR2 are SGHRS and YFSETQ. CDR3 protein: CASSGLAGPYEQYF. CDR3 coding DNA: TGCGCCAGCAGCGGACTAGCGGGACCCTACGAGCAGTACTTC.

The genes are TRBV6-1 and TRBJ2-3; 12 bases line up with TRBD2. V shed 8 bases, J shed 2 bases, and the junction held 5 bases outside the gene matches. Germline V gene sequence: CDR1 MNHNS, CDR2 SASEGT. The CDR3 contains 15 residues. CDR3 DNA sequence: TGTGCCAGCGGTTGGACTAGCGGGGACACAGATACGCAGTATTTT. Translating it yields CASGWTSGDTDTQYF.

The CDR3 DNA sequence: TGTGCCAGCAGCTTGCGACAGGCAGTAGCCTACGAGCAGTACTTC. It encodes CASSLRQAVAYEQYF. J is TRBJ2-7 and V is TRBV5-6; tentative D call: TRBD1 (6 bases). Trimming stripped 1 base from V and 2 bases from J, with 13 bases between. This CDR3 is built from 15 residues. In germline, CDR1 is SGHDT, CDR2 YYEEEE.

V gene TRBV20-1 combines with J gene TRBJ2-1; D uncertain. With 7 bases removed from V and 7 bases from J, the gap between germline ends came to 5 bases. Germline V CDR1 and CDR2: DFQATT, SNEGSKA (reference sequence). The CDR3 length is 9 residues. CDR3 DNA: TGCAGTGTGGGGAATGAGCAGTTCTTC. The encoded protein is CSVGNEQFF.

This sequence joins TRBV2 and TRBJ2-2, with TRBD1 as a possible D gene (6 bases). The V end lost 1 base, the J end lost 6 bases, and 9 bases lay between the germline ends. The CDR3 runs to 14 residues. CDR1 and CDR2 (germline): SNHLY, FYNNEI. CDR3 sequence reads: CASSEVTGPGELFF. The CDR3 DNA sequence: TGTGCCAGCAGTGAAGTTACAGGGCCCGGGGAGCTGTTTTTT.

The chain recombines TRBV7-9 with TRBJ2-7; D is unclear. Trimming took 1 base from V and 5 from J, leaving 12 bases between them. CDR1 and CDR2 (germline): SEHNR, FQNEAQ (reference sequence). CDR3 length equals 14 residues. This CDR3 is CASSLVKGMNEQYF. CDR3 coding DNA: TGTGCCAGCAGCTTAGTTAAGGGTATGAACGAGCAGTACTTC.

V and J are TRBV15 and TRBJ2-5, with TRBD1 matching over 8 bases. The CDR3 runs 14 residues. The germline V gene encodes CDR1 LNHNV and CDR2 YYDKDF (reference sequence). The J segment lost 5 bases and the V segment lost 8 bases, leaving 10 bases of the junction unmatched. CDR3 protein: CATGTGGLEETQYF. CDR3 nucleotides: TGTGCCACCGGAACAGGGGGATTGGAGGAGACCCAGTACTTC.

This clone appeared a single time. J is TRBJ2-5 and V is TRBV28; D unresolved. Germline V lookup: CDR1 MDHEN, CDR2 SYDVKM. This CDR3 has 15 amino acids. V was shortened by 3 bases and J by 2 bases, with 13 bases between the two germline ends. DNA of the CDR3: TGTGCCAGCAGTTTTATTGCTGAGCTACAAGAGACCCAGTACTTC. This encodes CASSFIAELQETQYF.

V usage is TRBV28 and J usage is TRBJ2-1; 13 bases line up with TRBD2. The CDR3 is 18 amino acids. The germline V gene encodes CDR1 MDHEN and CDR2 SYDVKM. The V segment lost 6 bases and the J segment 4 bases; nucleotides outside the gene matches: 12. Here the CDR3 DNA reads TGTGCCAGCAGGGCCGGGACTAGCGGGGTCTCGACTTACAATGAGCAGTTCTTC. This gives the protein CASRAGTSGVSTYNEQFF. Complete variable domain (other parts from reference TRBV28 and TRBJ2-1): DVKVTQSSRYLVKRTGEKVFLECVQDMDHENMFWYRQDPGLGLRLIYFSYDVKMKEKGDIPEGYSVSREKKERFSLILESASTNQTSMYLCASRAGTSGVSTYNEQFFGPGTRLTVL.

The V call is TRBV29-1, the J call TRBJ2-2, with D possibly being TRBD1 (6 bases). The CDR3 is 15 residues long. Trimming removed 0 bases from V and 1 base from J, with 9 bases in between. Germline CDR1 and CDR2: SQVTM and ANQGSEA. CDR3 bases: TGCAGCGTTGAAGATCTGGGACAGAACACCGGGGAGCTGTTTTTT. This encodes CSVEDLGQNTGELFF.

The gene calls are TRBV29-1 and TRBJ2-7, with D perhaps matching TRBD1 (6 bases). The CDR3 runs to 11 residues. Trimming left V 7 bases short and J 4 bases short, with 11 bases between. Germline V gene sequence: CDR1 SQVTM, CDR2 ANQGSEA. The CDR3 protein is CSGKTGYEQYF. DNA for the CDR3: TGCAGCGGAAAAACAGGGTACGAGCAGTACTTC.